The sequence of this T cell receptor (beta chain) was determined in a study of type 1 regulatory T cells. The wider study: T-allo10 is an in vitro-generated, Tr1-enriched CD4 T cell product specific for alloantigen.

Germline loops: CDR1 ENHRY, CDR2 SYGVKD. This CDR3 is 13 amino acids long. TCRdb called the reads again in MiXCR, with one record for every CDR3 protein. The sample includes around 2,400 distinct CDR3 sequences, roughly 6.1% of them seen just once. Note on this clonotype: A much larger clone is a single base away; this may be a read error.

The chain joins TRBV10-3 to TRBJ1-2; the D is unclear. Sequencing was done on a sample of CD4+ T cells, either the whole sample or a sorted fraction (not recorded which). The receptor was isolated from a human donor in good health. CDR3 amino acids: CAICDRPNYGYTF. In nucleotides, the CDR3 is TGTGCCATCTGTGATAGGCCTAACTATGGCTACACCTTC.